The 5 T cell receptor beta chains in this list originate from one sample, sequenced in a study of glioma-infiltrating T cells. Using RNA template, CDR3s of TCR alpha and beta were amplified with iRepertoire arm-PCR. MiXCR was run by TCRdb on the multiplex PCR reads, yielding one entry per CDR3 protein. This sample yields about 400,000 distinct CDR3 sequences, of which 41% are seen a single time; approximately 12% belongs to the top ten. Sequencing was carried out using glioma tissue, nonneoplastic brain tissue, or PBMCs (not recorded which). Source of these receptors: a human donor with low-grade glioma or glioblastoma, undergoing nonglioma brain surgery, or in good health (not recorded which).

The J gene is TRBJ1-1, the V gene TRBV29-1; D call uncertain. With 5 bases removed from V and 1 base from J, the gap between germline ends came to 17 bases. The CDR3 is 15 residues long. Germline-derived CDR1 and CDR2 are SQVTM and ANQGSEA. DNA for the CDR3: TGCAGCGTTCGGGGAAGGGTGGTTGAGAACACTGAAGCTTTCTTT. Residues: CSVRGRVVENTEAFF.

In regard to this clonotype: A clone one base away is much larger, so this may be a read error. The chain carries TRBV27 and TRBJ2-5; the D gene is possibly TRBD2 (7 bases). CDR1 and CDR2 from the germline V gene are MNHEY and SMNVEV (reference sequence). This CDR3 contains 15 residues. V lost 0 bases and J 4 bases, leaving 12 bases between the germline ends. The CDR3 DNA is TGTGCCAGCAGTTTATCCCGGGGGGCCTTAGAGACCCAGTACTTC. Translation gives CASSLSRGALETQYF.

This clonotype was seen repeatedly, ten times or more. The V gene is TRBV7-2, the J gene TRBJ2-1; tentative D call: TRBD2 (6 bases). The CDR3 totals 15 residues. V was cut by 4 bases and J by 6 bases, with 16 bases left in between. The V gene's germline CDR1 is SGHTA and CDR2 FQGNSA. DNA for the CDR3: TGTGCCAGCAGCTCTCTAGCGCCGCTAGGCAATGAGCAGTTCTTC. Translating it yields CASSSLAPLGNEQFF.

The CDR3 DNA reads as TGCGCCAGCAGCTTGGGGCGAGGTGACATCGATGAGCAGTTCTTC. Protein product: CASSLGRGDIDEQFF. The chain recombines TRBV5-1 with TRBJ2-1; D is uncertain. The CDR3 runs 15 residues. Trimming removed 0 bases at V and 8 bases at J, with 15 bases between. The germline gives CDR1 SGHRS, CDR2 YFSETQ.

Concerning this clonotype itself: It may be a read error: a sequence one base away is much more abundant. The chain carries TRBV20-1 and TRBJ2-7, with D unclear. CDR1 is DFQATT and CDR2 is SNEGSKA in the germline V gene (reference sequence). CDR3 length: 13 amino acids. CDR3 nucleotides: TGCAGTGCTAGGGAGACAAACGCCTACGAGCAGTGCTTC. Its translation: CSARETNAYEQCF.